This T cell receptor (beta chain) was obtained from a study of cytotoxic CD8 clonotypes in ibrutinib-treated CLL. Turning to the study itself: By median roughly 72 months, 12 had progressed and around 15 stayed remitted; responses had been 2 complete and approximately 24 partial.

Researchers set a sequencing depth target of 1 in 200,000 to 1 in 1 million T cells. The data were produced by immunoSEQ multiplex PCR, yet TCRdb's version contains in-frame clones alone and is incomplete. The sample has around 130,000 clones, roughly 84% seen once. This CDR3 contains 11 residues. Deletions cut 6 bases from V and 8 bases from J, with 10 bases between. Germline CDR1 is MNHNS and CDR2 is SASEGT. About this clone: Its target is unknown.

Points from the study as a whole: There were few public clonotypes, and on treatment they contracted or stayed stable. Pretreatment clonality was elevated relative to age-matched healthy donors and paralleled circulating CD8+ T-cell counts.

The gene calls are TRBV6-1 and TRBJ2-5; no clear D gene. Source: PBMCs, taken after 24 months of ibrutinib treatment. This clonotype originated in a human donor with chronic lymphocytic leukemia. CDR3 DNA sequence: TGTGCCAGCAGCCTAGAAATCACCCAGTACTTC. Translation: CASSLEITQYF.